These 27 T cell receptor beta chains share one sample of origin, sequenced in a study of Graves' ophthalmopathy and Graves' hyperthyroidism. RNA transcripts yielded amplified TCR beta CDR3 regions. HTBI-primed RT-PCR formed the first round, and a multiplex PCR formed the second. TCRdb independently ran MiXCR on the multiplex PCR reads; one entry per CDR3 protein. The top ten clones hold about a tenth of a sample with approximately 460,000 distinct CDR3 sequences, approximately 14% of them seen once. What was sequenced was blood. These receptors were taken from a woman in her thirties with Graves' ophthalmopathy.

V is TRBV6-1 and J is TRBJ1-2, with D perhaps TRBD1 (6 bases). CDR1 and CDR2 from the germline V gene are MNHNS and SASEGT. Trimming took 6 bases from V and 2 from J, leaving 13 bases between them. The CDR3 length is 14 residues. In DNA, the CDR3 is TGTGCCAGCAGAAACGACAGGAGCAACTATGGCTACACCTTC. It codes for CASRNDRSNYGYTF.

In its sample, this clonotype was seen many times. V usage is TRBV12-3 or TRBV12-4 and J usage is TRBJ1-1; D uncertain. Trimming took 5 bases from V and 1 from J, leaving 11 bases between them. The CDR3 is 14 amino acids. The CDR3 DNA reads TGTGCCAGCAGTGGAAGACGGGAGAACACTGAAGCTTTCTTT. It encodes CASSGRRENTEAFF.

There are a few counts of this clonotype. CDR3 sequence (DNA): TGTGCCAGCAGCTTGGGATATAGGACAGGGGACACCGGGGAGCTGTTTTTT. As protein: CASSLGYRTGDTGELFF. The V gene is TRBV5-6, the J gene TRBJ2-2, with 9 nucleotides matching TRBD1. CDR3 length: 17 amino acids. Germline V gives CDR1 SGHDT, CDR2 YYEEEE. V was clipped by 0 bases and J by 3 bases; unmatched bases: 6. The full variable domain, in which reference TRBV5-6 and TRBJ2-2 provide the parts outside the CDR3, is DAGVTQSPTHLIKTRGQQVTLRCSPKSGHDTVSWYQQALGQGPQFIFQYYEEEERQRGNFPDRFSGHQFPNYSSELNVNALLLGDSALYLCASSLGYRTGDTGELFFGEGSRLTVL.

The V gene is TRBV6-5, the J gene TRBJ2-5, with D hard to call. The germline V gene encodes CDR1 MNHEY and CDR2 SVGAGI. CDR3 length: 14 amino acids. V lost 2 bases and J lost 5, with 12 bases in between. Here the CDR3 DNA reads TGTGCCAGCAGTTACGGTCGGCAGATGGAGACCCAGTACTTC. Translating gives CASSYGRQMETQYF.

In this sample, this clonotype turned up many times. V usage is TRBV20-1 and J usage is TRBJ2-7; D not certain. V lost 0 bases to trimming and J lost 4 bases, with 4 bases between them. This CDR3 has 11 amino acids. Looked up from germline, CDR1 is DFQATT and CDR2 is SNEGSKA (reference sequence). CDR3 sequence: CSARERYEQYF. The CDR3 bases are TGCAGTGCTAGAGAGCGTTACGAGCAGTACTTC.

This clonotype has a count of ten or more. The gene calls are TRBV27 and TRBJ2-3, with D possibly being TRBD2 (6 bases). The V end was cut by 3 bases, the J end by 2 bases, with 12 bases between. This CDR3 spans 15 amino acids. Germline V gene lookup returns CDR1 MNHEY and CDR2 SMNVEV (reference sequence). This CDR3 reads CASSFQRVHTDTQYF. CDR3 nucleotides: TGTGCCAGCAGTTTCCAGCGGGTCCACACAGATACGCAGTATTTT.

This clonotype was seen at least ten times. J is TRBJ2-7 and V is TRBV10-3; D is unresolved. The V end lost 2 bases, the J end lost 2 bases, and 4 bases lay between the germline ends. The germline V gene encodes CDR1 ENHRY and CDR2 SYGVKD. CDR3 length equals 12 residues. CDR3 sequence: CAISEPTYEQYF. The CDR3 coding sequence is TGTGCCATCAGTGAGCCAACCTACGAGCAGTACTTC.

Many counts were recorded for this clonotype. Written as DNA, the CDR3 is TGTGCCAGCAGCTACAGGGAGGGTTCACCCCTCCACTTT. This gives the protein CASSYREGSPLHF. This chain joins TRBV12-3 or TRBV12-4 and TRBJ1-6; maybe TRBD1 (6 bases). V was shortened by 6 bases and J by 9 bases, with 12 bases between the two germline ends. This CDR3 contains 13 residues.

This clonotype occurred many times. The rearrangement joins TRBV12-3 or TRBV12-4 to TRBJ1-2, with D unclear. V was trimmed by 5 bases and J by 3 bases, leaving 16 bases between them. This CDR3 spans 15 amino acids. The DNA for the CDR3 is TGTGCCAGCAGTCCCTCCGGACCCGGACACTATGGCTACACCTTC. This gives the protein CASSPSGPGHYGYTF.

This clonotype was seen repeatedly, ten times or more. The chain uses TRBV4-1 and TRBJ2-7; possible D gene TRBD2, 7 bases. Per germline, CDR1 MGHRA and CDR2 YSYEKL. The CDR3 runs to 13 residues. V lost 0 bases and J 6 bases, leaving 9 bases between the germline ends. Here the CDR3 reads CASSQDRGAEQYF. In DNA, the CDR3 is TGCGCCAGCAGCCAAGATCGGGGGGCCGAGCAGTACTTC.

The chain links TRBV6-2 or TRBV6-3 to TRBJ1-2, with TRBD1 identical over 7 bases. The junction had 5 bases not matched to a gene; V was cut back by 4 bases and J by 6 bases. Germline V gene sequence: CDR1 MNHEY, CDR2 SVGEGT. CDR3 length equals 13 residues. Written as DNA, the CDR3 is TGTGCCAGCAGTTCGGACAGGCGCCATGGCTACACCTTC. Its protein is CASSSDRRHGYTF.

The chain couples TRBV2 to TRBJ2-2; 10 nucleotides agree with TRBD1. Trimming at V came to 9 bases and at J to 6 bases, leaving 4 bases not matched to a gene. The CDR3 extends over 13 amino acids. The germline V gene encodes CDR1 SNHLY and CDR2 FYNNEI. Here the CDR3 DNA reads TGTGCCAGTAGGGGGACAGGGGCCGGGGAGCTGTTTTTT. It yields the protein CASRGTGAGELFF.

This clonotype has ten or more counts. This sequence joins TRBV20-1 and TRBJ1-5; D gene uncertain. Germline CDR1 is DFQATT and CDR2 is SNEGSKA (reference sequence). The germline V and J ends were trimmed by 3 bases and 0 bases, with 6 bases remaining between them. This CDR3 spans 13 amino acids. CDR3 in amino acids: CSASSNSNQPQHF. CDR3 nucleotide sequence: TGCAGTGCTAGTTCCAATAGCAATCAGCCCCAGCATTTT.

In its sample, this clonotype was seen many times. The chain joins TRBV9 to TRBJ2-5; a weak D match, TRBD1 (5 bases). Trimming left V 4 bases short and J 2 bases short, with 15 bases between. The germline V gene encodes CDR1 SGDLS and CDR2 YYNGEE. This CDR3 region has 15 residues. The CDR3 region has the DNA TGTGCCAGCAGCCCACGACAGAACCCACAAGAGACCCAGTACTTC. This encodes CASSPRQNPQETQYF.

In its sample, this clonotype was seen a few times. The V call is TRBV13, the J call TRBJ2-7, with D unclear. V lost 4 bases, J lost 2 bases, and 12 bases lay in between. The CDR3 runs to 14 residues. Germline CDR1 reads PRHDT; CDR2 reads FYEKMQ (reference sequence). The CDR3 coding sequence is TGTGCCAGCAGCTCCCCTGGGTTAACCTACGAGCAGTACTTC. It yields the protein CASSSPGLTYEQYF. The variable domain in full, with the rest retrieved from reference TRBV13 and TRBJ2-7, is AAGVIQSPRHLIKEKRETATLKCYPIPRHDTVYWYQQGPGQDPQFLISFYEKMQSDKGSIPDRFSAQQFSDYHSELNMSSLELGDSALYFCASSSPGLTYEQYFGPGTRLTVT.

The table lists this clonotype with a few counts. The chain uses TRBV11-3 and TRBJ2-5; the D gene is possibly TRBD2 (6 bases). The CDR3 consists of 17 residues. The V and J ends lost 1 base and 4 bases respectively, with 19 bases between them. CDR1 and CDR2 (germline): SGHNT, YENEEA. CDR3 sequence reads: CASSLGVGTPGGETQYF. CDR3 sequence (DNA): TGTGCCAGCAGCTTAGGAGTAGGGACTCCCGGGGGAGAGACCCAGTACTTC.

This clonotype was counted only a few times. The chain carries TRBV4-1 and TRBJ2-7; tentative D call: TRBD2 (5 bases). The CDR3 spans 15 residues. The germline V gene has CDR1 MGHRA and CDR2 YSYEKL. V was shortened by 1 base and J by 0 bases, with 10 bases between the two germline ends. The CDR3 coding sequence is TGCGCCAGCAGCCAAGCCGGGAAAAACTCCTACGAGCAGTACTTC. Translating gives CASSQAGKNSYEQYF.

In this sample, this clonotype turned up many times. The J gene is TRBJ1-1, the V gene TRBV12-3 or TRBV12-4, with a possible D match to TRBD1 (6 bases). The V end was cut by 7 bases, the J end by 4 bases, with 16 bases between. There are 14 residues in the CDR3. This CDR3 is CASNQWGGGTEAFF. The CDR3 DNA follows: TGTGCCAGCAACCAGTGGGGAGGGGGCACTGAAGCTTTCTTT.

There are many counts of this clonotype. V and J are TRBV7-9 and TRBJ2-7; D gene uncertain. The germline gives CDR1 SEHNR, CDR2 FQNEAQ (reference sequence). The V end was cut by 1 base, the J end by 6 bases, with 7 bases between. The CDR3 runs 12 residues. The CDR3 sequence is CASSLGPLEQYF. The CDR3 nucleotides read TGTGCCAGCAGCTTAGGTCCTCTCGAGCAGTACTTC.

The V call is TRBV12-3 or TRBV12-4, the J call TRBJ2-7; 10 bases line up with TRBD1. This CDR3 is 15 amino acids long. CDR3 loop: CASRETGQGWYEQYV. DNA for the CDR3: TGTGCTAGCAGGGAAACGGGACAGGGGTGGTACGAGCAGTACGTC.

This clonotype showed up just a few times. The genes are TRBV6-4 and TRBJ2-2, with 7 bases aligning to TRBD2. CDR3 size: 17 residues. V shed 5 bases, J shed 5 bases, and the junction held 14 bases outside the gene matches. The germline V gene encodes CDR1 MRHNA and CDR2 SNTAGT. The CDR3 here is CASSPQVGGGSTGELFF. The DNA of the CDR3 is TGTGCCAGCAGTCCCCAGGTTGGGGGGGGTTCGACCGGGGAGCTGTTTTTT.

The chain couples TRBV19 to TRBJ2-5; 7 nucleotides align to TRBD1. CDR1 is LNHDA and CDR2 is SQIVND in the germline V gene (reference sequence). The V gene end was trimmed by 3 bases and the J gene end by 5 bases; junction bases not matched to a gene: 6. The length of the CDR3 is 14 residues. The CDR3 coding sequence is TGTGCCAGTAGTATGAGGGGACAGTTGGAGACCCAGTACTTC. Translating it yields CASSMRGQLETQYF.

This clonotype was seen many times. A much larger clone lies one base from this, so it may be a read error. The V gene is TRBV29-1, the J gene TRBJ2-7; TRBD1 matches at 11 bases. With V trimmed by 7 bases and J by 5 bases, 4 bases remained unmatched. There are 12 residues in the CDR3. Germline V gene lookup returns CDR1 SQVTM and CDR2 ANQGSEA. The CDR3 protein is CSGDRGGNEQYF. CDR3 nucleotides: TGCAGCGGGGACAGGGGGGGGAACGAGCAGTACTTC.

Many counts were recorded for this clonotype. The rearrangement links TRBV7-8 to TRBJ2-7; D perhaps matches TRBD1 (6 bases). The CDR3 length is 15 residues. Trimming pared 7 bases from V and 0 bases from J, leaving 16 bases between. CDR1 is SGHVS, CDR2 FQNEAQ, per germline. In nucleotides, the CDR3 is TGTGCCAGCACCTTCGAGACAGGTAGCTCCTACGAGCAGTACTTC. The encoded protein is CASTFETGSSYEQYF. Full variable domain (outside the CDR3, taken from reference TRBV7-8 and TRBJ2-7): GAGVSQSPRYKVAKRGQDVALRCDPISGHVSLFWYQQALGQGPEFLTYFQNEAQLDKSGLPSDRFFAERPEGSVSTLKIQRTQQEDSAVYLCASTFETGSSYEQYFGPGTRLTVT.

This clonotype was recorded once. This chain joins TRBV6-2 or TRBV6-3 and TRBJ1-1; D is uncertain. CDR1 MNHEY and CDR2 SVGEGT come from the germline V gene. V shed 6 bases and J shed 6 bases, with 20 bases lying between them. The CDR3 contains 15 residues. The CDR3 region has the DNA TGTGCCAGCAGGGCCACGGGAGAGGTAATAGCTGAAGCTTTCTTT. This gives the protein CASRATGEVIAEAFF.

This clonotype was counted many times. This chain joins TRBV20-1 and TRBJ1-2; D not certain. V was shortened by 6 bases and J by 0 bases, with 20 bases between the two germline ends. The CDR3 spans 16 residues. Germline V lookup: CDR1 DFQATT, CDR2 SNEGSKA (reference sequence). CDR3 in amino acids: CSAGLGRRWTNYGYTF. The CDR3 DNA reads TGCAGTGCGGGTCTTGGACGGAGGTGGACTAACTATGGCTACACCTTC.

There are a few counts of this clonotype. J is TRBJ1-3 and V is TRBV29-1, with a tentative D call TRBD1 (6 bases). V shed 7 bases and J shed 4 bases, with 17 bases lying between them. Germline loops: CDR1 SQVTM, CDR2 ANQGSEA. The CDR3 spans 14 residues. CDR3 amino acids: CSGLPVDSGNTIYF. CDR3 DNA sequence: TGCAGCGGCCTCCCCGTGGACAGCGGAAACACCATATATTTT.